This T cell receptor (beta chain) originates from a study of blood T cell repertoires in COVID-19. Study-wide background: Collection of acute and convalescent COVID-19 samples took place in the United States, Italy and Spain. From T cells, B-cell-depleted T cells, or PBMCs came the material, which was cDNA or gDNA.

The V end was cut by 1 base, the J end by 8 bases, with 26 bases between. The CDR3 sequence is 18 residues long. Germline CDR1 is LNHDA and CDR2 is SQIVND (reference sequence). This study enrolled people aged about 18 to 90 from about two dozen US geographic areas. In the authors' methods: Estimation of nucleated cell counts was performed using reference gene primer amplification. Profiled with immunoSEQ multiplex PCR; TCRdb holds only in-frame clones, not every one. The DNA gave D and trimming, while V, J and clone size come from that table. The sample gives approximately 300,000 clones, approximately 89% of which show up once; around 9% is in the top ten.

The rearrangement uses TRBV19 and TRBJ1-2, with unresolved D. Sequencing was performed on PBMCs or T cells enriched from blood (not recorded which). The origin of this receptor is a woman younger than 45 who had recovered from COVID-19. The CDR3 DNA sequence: TGTGCCAGTAGTATAGGGCCCTTACGGGCCTTACAAAGGAGGGGCTACACCTTC. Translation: CASSIGPLRALQRRGYTF.